A single sample gave rise to the 9 T cell receptor beta chains below, sequenced in a study of T cell changes during pregnancy in multiple sclerosis. Profiling relied on immunoSEQ multiplex PCR, and the TCRdb table lists in-frame clones only, not all of them. The repertoire holds fewer than 20,000 clones, 85% to 90% seen once, with about 1.3% in the top ten. Source: CD4+ T cells from peripheral blood mononuclear cells, taken in the first trimester of pregnancy. Receptor source: a female donor in good health, enrolled as a control in a pregnancy study.

The V and J genes are TRBV7-6 and TRBJ1-5, with D unresolved. Trimming removed 5 bases from V and 0 bases from J, with 14 bases in between. The CDR3 has 16 amino acids. Per the germline V gene, CDR1 is SGHVS and CDR2 is FNYEAQ. CDR3 coding DNA: TGTGCCAGCAGCACAATACCTGGGCGTAGCAATCAGCCCCAGCATTTT. This encodes CASSTIPGRSNQPQHF.

This clone occurred once. The chain carries TRBV6-5 and TRBJ1-1; TRBD1 is a possible D gene (6 bases). V lost 6 bases, J lost 5 bases, and 13 bases lay in between. In germline, CDR1 is MNHEY, CDR2 SVGAGI. There are 13 residues in the CDR3. The CDR3 DNA follows: TGTGCCAGCAGACCCACAGGGCGTACTGAAGCTTTCTTT. Translated, it gives CASRPTGRTEAFF.

The genes are TRBV6-4 and TRBJ2-3; TRBD2 agrees at 10 bases. This CDR3 region has 15 residues. The germline V gene has CDR1 MRHNA and CDR2 SNTAGT. Trimming took 3 bases from V and 5 from J; bases not matched to a gene: 5. CDR3 in DNA: TGTGCCAGCAGTGAGGCTAGCGGGGGTCTAGATACGCAGTATTTT. Its protein product is CASSEASGGLDTQYF.

The rearrangement links TRBV20-1 to TRBJ1-1, with no clear D. The ends were cut back, 1 base at V and 4 bases at J, with 4 bases in the middle. CDR3 length equals 11 residues. Germline CDR1 reads DFQATT; CDR2 reads SNEGSKA (reference sequence). The CDR3 DNA reads TGCAGTGCTAGAGGGGCCACTGAAGCTTTCTTT. As protein: CSARGATEAFF.

The genes are TRBV7-2 and TRBJ1-4; D gene uncertain. The CDR3 has 17 amino acids. Germline V CDR1 and CDR2: SGHTA, FQGNSA. The V end lost 5 bases, the J end lost 2 bases, and 18 bases lay between the germline ends. CDR3 sequence: CASSPRPTVRTNEKLFF. The CDR3 DNA sequence: TGTGCCAGCAGCCCTAGACCGACCGTTAGGACTAATGAAAAACTGTTTTTT.

This chain uses TRBV2 with TRBJ2-3; 9 bases match TRBD2. The germline CDR1 and CDR2 sequences are SNHLY and FYNNEI. J was trimmed by 4 bases and V by 1 base; bases with no gene match: 3. This CDR3 has 15 amino acids. The CDR3 here is CASSEERGAADTQYF. In nucleotides, the CDR3 is TGTGCCAGCAGTGAAGAGCGGGGGGCGGCAGATACGCAGTATTTT.

The chain recombines TRBV7-8 with TRBJ2-7; D not resolved. The CDR3 sequence is 14 residues long. CDR1 is SGHVS, CDR2 FQNEAQ, per germline. V lost 5 bases and J 0 bases, leaving 11 bases between the germline ends. The CDR3 coding sequence is TGTGCCAGCAGCAGACCAGCTAGCTCCTACGAGCAGTACTTC. Translating gives CASSRPASSYEQYF.

This chain uses TRBV9 with TRBJ1-3; a weak D match, TRBD1 (5 bases). The length of the CDR3 is 15 residues. V dropped 4 bases and J dropped 3 bases, with 14 bases sitting between them. The germline V gene encodes CDR1 SGDLS and CDR2 YYNGEE. The CDR3 nucleotides read TGTGCCAGCAGCAATCCGGACACGGATGGAAACACCATATATTTT. Encoded protein: CASSNPDTDGNTIYF.

The CDR3 sequence is CASRVLWGVNQPQHF. CDR3 nucleotides: TGTGCCAGCAGAGTCCTTTGGGGGGTCAATCAGCCCCAGCATTTT. This chain links TRBV5-8 with TRBJ1-5, with a weak D call TRBD1 (5 bases). V was shortened by 5 bases and J by 3 bases, with 15 bases between the two germline ends. CDR1 is SGHTS, CDR2 YDEGEE, per germline. The CDR3 totals 15 residues.